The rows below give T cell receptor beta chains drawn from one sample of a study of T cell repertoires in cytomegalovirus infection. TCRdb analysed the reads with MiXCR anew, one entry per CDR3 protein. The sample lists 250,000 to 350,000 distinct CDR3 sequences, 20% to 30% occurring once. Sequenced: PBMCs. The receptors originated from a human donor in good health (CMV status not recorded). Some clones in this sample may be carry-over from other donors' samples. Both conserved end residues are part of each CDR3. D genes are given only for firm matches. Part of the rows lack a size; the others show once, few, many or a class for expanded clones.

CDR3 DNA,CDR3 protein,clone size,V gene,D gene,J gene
TGCGCCAGCAGTCAGACGACTAGCGGGTTTGAGCAGTTCTTC,CASSQTTSGFEQFF,once,TRBV10-1,TRBD2,TRBJ2-1
TGTGCCAGCAGCCAACCGGGACCTACGCAGTATTTT,CASSQPGPTQYF,many,TRBV7-2,NA,TRBJ2-3
TGTGCCAGCAGCTTCGGGTGGGTGGGGCAGGGGCACCCGATAGCCAAAAACATTCAGTACTTC,CASSFGWVGQGHPIAKNIQYF,many,TRBV7-2,NA,TRBJ2-4
TGCAGCGTTGACGTCCTAGCTAGAGGGGAGCAGTACTTC,CSVDVLARGEQYF,NA,TRBV29-1,NA,TRBJ2-7
TGTGCCAGCAGTTACAGGGGGGGCCAAAATAATCAGCCCCAGCATTTT,CASSYRGGQNNQPQHF,few,TRBV6-2/TRBV6-3,NA,TRBJ1-5
TGTGCCAGCACCTCCCAAAGAGGGCTGTTTTTT,CASTSQRGLFF,few,TRBV7-6,NA,TRBJ2-2
TGTGCCAGCAGACTAGCGGCCGAGCAGTACTTC,CASRLAAEQYF,few,TRBV12-3/TRBV12-4,TRBD2,TRBJ2-7
TGTGCCAGCAGCTTGGGTCCAAACTCGGGGGAGCAGTTCTTC,CASSLGPNSGEQFF,NA,TRBV5-6,NA,TRBJ2-1
TGTGCCACCAGTGCGGGGGGCCGGAGCCAAGAGACCCAGTACTTC,CATSAGGRSQETQYF,few,TRBV24-1,NA,TRBJ2-5
TGCAGTTCTTCCCTGAGAGGCGAGCAGTACTTC,CSSSLRGEQYF,NA,TRBV20-1,NA,TRBJ2-7
TGTGCCAGCAGTTACTTGACCCGGGAGGAGACCCAGTACTTC,CASSYLTREETQYF,few,TRBV6-6,NA,TRBJ2-5
TGTGCCGCTGGGGAGCAAGCCAAAAACATTCAGTACTTC,CAAGEQAKNIQYF,NA,TRBV6-2/TRBV6-3,NA,TRBJ2-4
TGCGCCAGCAGTCAATCTCCAACAGGGGTCAGCTCCTACGAGCAGTACTTC,CASSQSPTGVSSYEQYF,NA,TRBV23-1,TRBD1,TRBJ2-7
TGTGCCAGCAGAAAGACCAGGGGAGGGGAGACCCAGTACTTC,CASRKTRGGETQYF,few,TRBV6-5,NA,TRBJ2-5
TGTGCCAGCAGTTTAAGGGAGGGCCGGAAGGGACTGTTTTTT,CASSLREGRKGLFF,NA,TRBV12-3/TRBV12-4,NA,TRBJ1-4
TGTGCCAGCAGCTTCCGCGCGGGGGAAGGGCAGTACTTC,CASSFRAGEGQYF,few,TRBV7-9,TRBD2,TRBJ2-7
TGTGCCAGCAGCCCATCAGGGACTGAAGCTTTCTTT,CASSPSGTEAFF,many,TRBV12-3/TRBV12-4,NA,TRBJ1-1
TGTGCCAGCAGCTTTCGGGCTAACAATGAGCAGTTCTTC,CASSFRANNEQFF,many,TRBV7-2,NA,TRBJ2-1
TGCGCCAGCAGCAACGGACTGGATTCCTACGAGCAGTACTTC,CASSNGLDSYEQYF,NA,TRBV5-1,NA,TRBJ2-7
TGTGCCAGCATTCAACTAGCGGGAGGGGATAATGAGCAGTTCTTC,CASIQLAGGDNEQFF,many,TRBV7-2,TRBD2,TRBJ2-1
TGCAGTGCTAGAATGGGACAATCCTACAATGAGCAGTTCTTC,CSARMGQSYNEQFF,NA,TRBV20-1,NA,TRBJ2-1
TGTGCCAGCAGCTTTGCCGATATCCCCCTCCACTTT,CASSFADIPLHF,NA,TRBV7-6,NA,TRBJ1-6
TGTGCCAGCAGTTGGACTAGCAGAGACGAGCAGTTCTTC,CASSWTSRDEQFF,many,TRBV6-1,TRBD2,TRBJ2-1
TGTGCCATCAGTGAGACGGACAGGAGCACAGATACGCAGTATTTT,CAISETDRSTDTQYF,few,TRBV10-3,TRBD1,TRBJ2-3
TGCAGTGCTAGGAGCCGGCCAGGCCGAACGGGGTACGAGCAGTACTTC,CSARSRPGRTGYEQYF,NA,TRBV20-1,NA,TRBJ2-7
TGTGCCAGCAGTTACTTAGGGGCGGTGGACACTGAAGCTTTCTTT,CASSYLGAVDTEAFF,many,TRBV6-5,NA,TRBJ1-1
TGTGCCAGCAGCTCCACGGGATCAGCGGGGGCTCCACATTTT,CASSSTGSAGAPHF,NA,TRBV7-3,TRBD2,TRBJ2-3
TGTGCCAGCAGCTTAGGGATTCACTCTGGGGCCAACGTCCTGACTTTC,CASSLGIHSGANVLTF,many,TRBV7-2,NA,TRBJ2-6
TGTGCCAGCAGCCTCCCAGGGGTAACCTATGGCTACACCTTC,CASSLPGVTYGYTF,NA,TRBV11-2,NA,TRBJ1-2
TGTGCCAGCAGCTTATCGACAGGGTGGGTCTATGGCTACACCTTC,CASSLSTGWVYGYTF,many,TRBV7-2,TRBD1,TRBJ1-2
TGTGCCAGCAGTTTCGCCTTCACAGATACGCAGTATTTT,CASSFAFTDTQYF,NA,TRBV28,NA,TRBJ2-3
TGTGCCAGTAGAACCCGGGACAGGGCGCTCAATCAGCCCCAGCATTTT,CASRTRDRALNQPQHF,few,TRBV19,TRBD1,TRBJ1-5
TGTGCCAGCAGCTTCACTAGCGGGGGCCTGAGCTCCTACAATGAGCAGTTCTTC,CASSFTSGGLSSYNEQFF,NA,TRBV11-2,TRBD2,TRBJ2-1
TGTGCCAGCAGCTTAAGACAGACTGGGGCCAACGTCCTGACTTTC,CASSLRQTGANVLTF,many,TRBV7-2,NA,TRBJ2-6
TGTGCCAGCAGCTTATTGGGGGGCGCTTACACTGAAGCTTTCTTT,CASSLLGGAYTEAFF,many,TRBV11-2,NA,TRBJ1-1
TGTGCCAGCAGTTTTTCTCAAACACAGCAGTCGGCCAAAAACATTCAGTACTTC,CASSFSQTQQSAKNIQYF,NA,TRBV2,NA,TRBJ2-4
TGCAGTGCTAGAGATGTCGGGCAGGGAAATCAGCCCCAGCATTTT,CSARDVGQGNQPQHF,NA,TRBV20-1,NA,TRBJ1-5
TGCGCCAGCAGCCTGAGAGGACTAGCGGGAGCGGGTGAGCAGTTCTTC,CASSLRGLAGAGEQFF,NA,TRBV4-1,TRBD2,TRBJ2-1
TGTGCCAGCAGCACGTTTTCGGGCTACACCTTC,CASSTFSGYTF,NA,TRBV7-2,NA,TRBJ1-2
TGTGCCAGCAGCTTGTATAGCGGGGCGAACACCGGGGAGCTGTTTTTT,CASSLYSGANTGELFF,NA,TRBV5-4,TRBD2,TRBJ2-2
TGTGCCAGCTCAAACAGGGTATCCTACGAGCAGTACTTC,CASSNRVSYEQYF,few,TRBV6-6,NA,TRBJ2-7
TGTGCCGGCGGGGGGGCCGGTCAGCCCCAGCATTTT,CAGGGAGQPQHF,NA,TRBV28,NA,TRBJ1-5
TGCAGTGCTAGATTAGGGGGTATCCAGCCCCAGCATTTT,CSARLGGIQPQHF,NA,TRBV20-1,NA,TRBJ1-5
TGCAGTGCTAGAGACCCTTTCGGACAGGGGAGAGCCGATACGCAGTATTTT,CSARDPFGQGRADTQYF,NA,TRBV20-1,TRBD1,TRBJ2-3